The 9 T cell receptor beta chains presented below share a single source sample, sequenced in a study of monozygotic twins with inflammatory bowel disease. For each CDR3 protein, TCRdb gives one entry from its re-call of the 5' RACE reads, without DNA. The ten top clones account for under 2.5%, within a sample of 85,000 to 110,000 distinct CDR3 sequences. The sample consisted of blood. Receptors originate from a human donor with ulcerative colitis or Crohn's disease, or a healthy co-twin of an affected twin (not recorded which).

The chain uses TRBV29-1 and TRBJ2-1; TCRdb names TRBD2, which stays unverified in the absence of DNA. Germline CDR1 reads SQVTM; CDR2 reads ANQGSEA. There are 14 residues in the CDR3. This CDR3 reads CSGALARRGDEQFF.

The J gene is TRBJ1-2, the V gene TRBV12-3 or TRBV12-4; with no DNA, the TCRdb D assignment of TRBD1 cannot be verified. This CDR3 is built from 16 residues. This CDR3 reads CASTESMDRWNYGYTF.

This chain links TRBV6-2 or TRBV6-3 with TRBJ1-5; TCRdb selects TRBD1, and the lack of DNA leaves this call unchecked. Germline CDR1 is MNHEY and CDR2 is SVGEGT. The CDR3 runs to 14 residues. The chain's CDR3 is CASALDGSNQPQHF.

The V and J genes are TRBV14 and TRBJ2-1; checking the TCRdb D call of TRBD1 is not possible without DNA. The CDR3 is 13 amino acids. Germline assignment: CDR1 SGHDN and CDR2 FVKESK. Here the CDR3 reads CASSQWTGVEQFF.

The chain is built from TRBV5-1 and TRBJ2-7. The V gene's germline CDR1 is SGHRS and CDR2 YFSETQ. CDR3 length: 12 residues. CDR3: CASSLGRDEQYF. The full variable domain, its missing parts supplied by reference TRBV5-1 and TRBJ2-7, is KAGVTQTPRYLIKTRGQQVTLSCSPISGHRSVSWYQQTPGQGLQFLFEYFSETQRNKGNFPGRFSGRQFSNSRSEMNVSTLELGDSALYLCASSLGRDEQYFGPGTRLTVT.

The J gene is TRBJ2-7, the V gene TRBV19; TCRdb picks TRBD1, but there is no DNA to check that call. CDR1 and CDR2 (germline): LNHDA, SQIVND (reference sequence). This CDR3 contains 14 residues. The CDR3 reads CASSTTGHIGEQYF. Full variable domain (remainder filled in from reference TRBV19 and TRBJ2-7): DGGITQSPKYLFRKEGQNVTLSCEQNLNHDAMYWYRQDPGQGLRLIYYSQIVNDFQKGDIAEGYSVSREKKESFPLTVTSAQKNPTAFYLCASSTTGHIGEQYFGPGTRLTVT.

The rearrangement links TRBV6-1 to TRBJ2-7; TCRdb proposes TRBD1, but this gene call is untestable without DNA. CDR1 and CDR2 from the germline V gene are MNHNS and SASEGT. CDR3 length: 14 residues. The CDR3 region is CASSEQGRLSEQYF.

J is TRBJ2-4 and V is TRBV9; no DNA is available, so the TRBD2 call from TCRdb remains unchecked. This CDR3 region has 14 residues. CDR1 and CDR2 from the germline V gene are SGDLS and YYNGEE. The CDR3 here is CASSGREAKNIQYF.

The chain joins TRBV5-1 to TRBJ1-1. CDR3 length: 15 residues. The germline V gene encodes CDR1 SGHRS and CDR2 YFSETQ. The CDR3 loop is CASSLETARDTEAFF.